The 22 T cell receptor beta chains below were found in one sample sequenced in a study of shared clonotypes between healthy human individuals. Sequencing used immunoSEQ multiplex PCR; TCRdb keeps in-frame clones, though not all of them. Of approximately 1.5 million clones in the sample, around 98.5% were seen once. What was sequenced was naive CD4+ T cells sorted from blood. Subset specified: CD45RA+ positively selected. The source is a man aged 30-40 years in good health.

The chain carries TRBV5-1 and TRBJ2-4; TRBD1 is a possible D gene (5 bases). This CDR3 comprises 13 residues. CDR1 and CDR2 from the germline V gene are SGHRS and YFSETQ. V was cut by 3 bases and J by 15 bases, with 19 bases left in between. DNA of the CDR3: TGCGCCAGCAGCTCCTACCTGGGGCAGTTCCCGTACTTC. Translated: CASSSYLGQFPYF.

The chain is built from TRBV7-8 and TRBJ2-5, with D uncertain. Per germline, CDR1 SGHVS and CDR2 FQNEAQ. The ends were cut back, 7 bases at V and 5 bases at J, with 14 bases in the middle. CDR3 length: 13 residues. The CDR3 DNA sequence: TGTGCCAGCACCTCGACGGGCGGTGAGACCCAGTACTTC. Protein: CASTSTGGETQYF. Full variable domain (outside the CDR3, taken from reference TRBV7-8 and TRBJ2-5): GAGVSQSPRYKVAKRGQDVALRCDPISGHVSLFWYQQALGQGPEFLTYFQNEAQLDKSGLPSDRFFAERPEGSVSTLKIQRTQQEDSAVYLCASTSTGGETQYFGPGTRLLVL.

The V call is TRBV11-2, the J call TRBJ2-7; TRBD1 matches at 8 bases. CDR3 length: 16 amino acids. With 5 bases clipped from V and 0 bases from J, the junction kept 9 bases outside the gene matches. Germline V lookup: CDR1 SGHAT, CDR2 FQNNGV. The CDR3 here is CASSQERDRTSYEQYF. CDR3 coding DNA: TGTGCCAGCAGCCAAGAAAGGGACAGGACCTCCTACGAGCAGTACTTC.

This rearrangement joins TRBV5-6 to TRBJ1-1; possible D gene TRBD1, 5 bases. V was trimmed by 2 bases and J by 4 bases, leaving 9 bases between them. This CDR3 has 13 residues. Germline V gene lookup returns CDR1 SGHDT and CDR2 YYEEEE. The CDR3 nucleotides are TGTGCCAGCAGCTTTCAGGGCCCCACTGAAGCTTTCTTT. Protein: CASSFQGPTEAFF.

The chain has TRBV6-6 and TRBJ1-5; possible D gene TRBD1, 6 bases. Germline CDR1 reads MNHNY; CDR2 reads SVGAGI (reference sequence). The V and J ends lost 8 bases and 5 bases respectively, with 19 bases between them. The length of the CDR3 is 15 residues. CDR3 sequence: CASSPAGRGYQPQHF. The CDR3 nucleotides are TGTGCCAGCTCCCCAGCGGGCAGGGGCTATCAGCCCCAGCATTTT.

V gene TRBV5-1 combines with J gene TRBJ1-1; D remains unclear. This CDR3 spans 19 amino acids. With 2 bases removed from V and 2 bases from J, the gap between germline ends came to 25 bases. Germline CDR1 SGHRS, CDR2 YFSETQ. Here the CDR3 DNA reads TGCGCCAGCAGCTTACTTTGGTTTCCGGGAGTGAGGGATAACACTGAAGCTTTCTTT. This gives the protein CASSLLWFPGVRDNTEAFF.

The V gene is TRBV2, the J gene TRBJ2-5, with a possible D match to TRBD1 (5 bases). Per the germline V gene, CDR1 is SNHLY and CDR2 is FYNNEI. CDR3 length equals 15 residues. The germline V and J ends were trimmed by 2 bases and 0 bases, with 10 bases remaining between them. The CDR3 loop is CASSERVRDQETQYF. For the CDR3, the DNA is TGTGCCAGCAGTGAAAGGGTCAGGGACCAAGAGACCCAGTACTTC.

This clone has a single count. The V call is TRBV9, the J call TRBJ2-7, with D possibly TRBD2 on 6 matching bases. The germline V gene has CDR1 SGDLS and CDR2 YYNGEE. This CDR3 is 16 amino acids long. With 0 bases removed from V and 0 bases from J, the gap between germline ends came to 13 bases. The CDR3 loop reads CASSVAASDSSYEQYF. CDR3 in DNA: TGTGCCAGCAGCGTAGCCGCTAGCGACAGCTCCTACGAGCAGTACTTC.

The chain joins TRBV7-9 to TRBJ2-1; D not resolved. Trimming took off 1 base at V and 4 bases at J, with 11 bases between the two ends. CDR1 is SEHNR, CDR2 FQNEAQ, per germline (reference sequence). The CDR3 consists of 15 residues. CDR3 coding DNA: TGTGCCAGCAGCTTAGACGCGGCAGTTTACAATGAGCAGTTCTTC. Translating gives CASSLDAAVYNEQFF.

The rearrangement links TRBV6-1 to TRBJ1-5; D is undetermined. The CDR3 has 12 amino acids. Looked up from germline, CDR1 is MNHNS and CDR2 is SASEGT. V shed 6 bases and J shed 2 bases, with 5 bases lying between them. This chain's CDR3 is CASRHGNQPQHF. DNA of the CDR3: TGTGCCAGCAGACATGGCAATCAGCCCCAGCATTTT.

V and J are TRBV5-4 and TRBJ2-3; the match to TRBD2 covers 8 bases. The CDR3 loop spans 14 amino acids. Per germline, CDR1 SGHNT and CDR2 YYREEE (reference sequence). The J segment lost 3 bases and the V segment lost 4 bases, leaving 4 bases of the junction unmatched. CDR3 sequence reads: CASSPSGYTDTQYF. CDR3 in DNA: TGTGCCAGCAGCCCTAGCGGGTATACAGATACGCAGTATTTT.

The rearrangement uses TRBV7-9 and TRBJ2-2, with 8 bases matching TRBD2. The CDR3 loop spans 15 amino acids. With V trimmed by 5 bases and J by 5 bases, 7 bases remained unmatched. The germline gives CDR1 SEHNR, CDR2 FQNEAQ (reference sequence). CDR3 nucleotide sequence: TGTGCCAGCAGCCGAACGGGAGGGCAGACCGGGGAGCTGTTTTTT. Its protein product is CASSRTGGQTGELFF.

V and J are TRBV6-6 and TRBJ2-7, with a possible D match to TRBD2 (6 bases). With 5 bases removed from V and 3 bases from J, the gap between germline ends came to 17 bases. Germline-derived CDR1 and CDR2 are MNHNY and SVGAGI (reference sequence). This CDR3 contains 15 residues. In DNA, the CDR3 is TGTGCCAGCAGTACCCCTAAACGGGGGAGCTACGAGCAGTACTTC. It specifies CASSTPKRGSYEQYF.

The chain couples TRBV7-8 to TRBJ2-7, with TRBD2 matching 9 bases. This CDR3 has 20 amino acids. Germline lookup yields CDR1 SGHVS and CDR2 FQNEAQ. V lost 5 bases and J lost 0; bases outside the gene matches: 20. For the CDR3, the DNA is TGTGCCAGCAGCCCCGCCTTTAAGACTAGCGGCAGCTTGCGCTCCTACGAGCAGTACTTC. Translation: CASSPAFKTSGSLRSYEQYF.

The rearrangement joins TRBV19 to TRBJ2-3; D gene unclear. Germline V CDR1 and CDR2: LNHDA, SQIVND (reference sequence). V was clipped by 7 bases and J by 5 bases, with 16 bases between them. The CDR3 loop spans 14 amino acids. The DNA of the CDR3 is TGTGCCAGTACCGCCCGCCCTGACGGAGATACGCAGTATTTT. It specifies CASTARPDGDTQYF.

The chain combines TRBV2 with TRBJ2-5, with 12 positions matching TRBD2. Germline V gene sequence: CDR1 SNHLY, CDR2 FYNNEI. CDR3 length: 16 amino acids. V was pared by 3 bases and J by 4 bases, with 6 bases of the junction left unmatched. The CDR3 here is CASSERLAGDGETQYF. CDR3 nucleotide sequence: TGTGCCAGCAGTGAGAGACTAGCGGGAGACGGAGAGACCCAGTACTTC.

CDR3 nucleotides: TGTGCCAGCTCTTCCTGGGAGGCCAATGAAAAACTGTTTTTT. It translates to CASSSWEANEKLFF. V is TRBV28 and J is TRBJ1-4, with D hard to call. V dropped 8 bases and J dropped 5 bases, with 15 bases sitting between them. This CDR3 is 14 amino acids long. CDR1 and CDR2 from the germline V gene are MDHEN and SYDVKM.

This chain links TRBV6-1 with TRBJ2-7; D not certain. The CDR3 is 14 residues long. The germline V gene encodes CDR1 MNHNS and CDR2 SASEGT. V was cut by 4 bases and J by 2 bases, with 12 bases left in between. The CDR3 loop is CASSVGRRTYEQYF. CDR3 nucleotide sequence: TGTGCCAGCAGTGTGGGCAGGAGAACCTACGAGCAGTACTTC.

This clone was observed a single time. In nucleotides, the CDR3 is TGTGCCAGCAGCCCCCGGGACAGGCCCTCTGGAAACACCATATATTTT. Its translation: CASSPRDRPSGNTIYF. The chain joins TRBV13 to TRBJ1-3; 8 positions agree with TRBD1. CDR3 length equals 16 residues. The ends lost 5 bases at V and 0 bases at J; junction bases unmatched: 6. Germline V gives CDR1 PRHDT, CDR2 FYEKMQ (reference sequence).

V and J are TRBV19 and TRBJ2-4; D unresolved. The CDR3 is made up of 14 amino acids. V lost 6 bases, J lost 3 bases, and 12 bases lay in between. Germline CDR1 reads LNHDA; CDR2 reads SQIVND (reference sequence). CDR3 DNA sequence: TGTGCCAGTAGATGGCAGGACGGCAAAAACATTCAGTACTTC. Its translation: CASRWQDGKNIQYF.

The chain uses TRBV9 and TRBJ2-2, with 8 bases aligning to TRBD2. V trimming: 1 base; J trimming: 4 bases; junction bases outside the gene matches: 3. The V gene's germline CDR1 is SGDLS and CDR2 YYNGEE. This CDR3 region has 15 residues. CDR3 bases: TGTGCCAGCAGCGTACGCACTAGCGGCACCGGGGAGCTGTTTTTT. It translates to CASSVRTSGTGELFF.

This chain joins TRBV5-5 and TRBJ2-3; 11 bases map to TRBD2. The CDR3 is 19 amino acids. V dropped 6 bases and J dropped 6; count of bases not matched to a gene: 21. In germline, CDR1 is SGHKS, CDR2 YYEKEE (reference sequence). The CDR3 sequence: CASTTLLAGGGDTRDTQYF. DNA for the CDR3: TGTGCCAGCACCACTCTTCTAGCGGGAGGAGGGGACACACGGGATACGCAGTATTTT.